What follows are 21 T cell receptor beta chains derived from one specimen sequenced in a study of post-analysis software for immune sequencing data (dated by TCRdb to the mid-2010s). The method was PCR. The data were produced on an Illumina HiSeq 2500. Unique molecular identifiers were incorporated into TCR beta cDNA libraries to reduce PCR and sequencing biases. The public reads were reanalyzed by TCRdb: fastp trimming at Q25, MiXCR alignment, in-frame beta chains only. Each CDR3 protein gets just one entry, which takes the most common genes and DNA from the rows behind it. Recorded for this sample are 700,000 to 800,000 distinct CDR3 sequences; 25% to 30% of them occurred a single time. The ten top clones hold around 0.6% of the sample. These receptors have no known antigen. The research as a whole found: Roughly 5 TRBV segments, including TRBV5-6, TRBV5-1 and TRBV20-1, were significantly more frequent in patients than controls.

The sample was blood. These receptors all come from a girl under 18 with multiple sclerosis.

V usage is TRBV19 and J usage is TRBJ2-3, with 8 positions matching TRBD1. V was clipped by 6 bases and J by 0 bases; unmatched bases: 8. This CDR3 spans 16 amino acids. Germline CDR1 and CDR2: LNHDA and SQIVND (reference sequence). CDR3 sequence reads: CASSRGRSRSTDTQYF. CDR3 DNA sequence: TGTGCCAGTAGCAGGGGGCGCTCTCGGAGCACAGATACGCAGTATTTT.

This rearrangement joins TRBV4-3 to TRBJ2-7; D is undetermined. Germline-derived CDR1 and CDR2 are LGHNA and YSLEER. This CDR3 has 15 residues. V was cut by 4 bases and J by 0 bases, with 13 bases left in between. CDR3 amino acids: CASSRSRMSSYEQYF. In DNA, the CDR3 is TGCGCCAGCAGCCGGAGCCGCATGAGCTCCTACGAGCAGTACTTC.

This clonotype was seen only a few times. The rearrangement links TRBV9 to TRBJ2-4, with 7 bases lining up with TRBD1. Germline assignment: CDR1 SGDLS and CDR2 YYNGEE. The V gene end was trimmed by 2 bases and the J gene end by 1 base; junction bases not matched to a gene: 6. The CDR3 extends over 16 amino acids. The CDR3 spells CASSVTGDRAKNIQYF. CDR3 DNA sequence: TGTGCCAGCAGCGTTACAGGGGACCGGGCCAAAAACATTCAGTACTTC.

The chain is built from TRBV6-5 and TRBJ1-2; 8 nucleotides align to TRBD1. J was trimmed by 7 bases and V by 2 bases; bases with no gene match: 6. The CDR3 totals 14 residues. Germline CDR1 reads MNHEY; CDR2 reads SVGAGI. The CDR3 reads CASSYEDRAGGYTF. The DNA for the CDR3 is TGTGCCAGCAGTTACGAGGACAGGGCCGGTGGCTACACCTTC.

This clonotype showed up just a few times. The chain uses TRBV2 and TRBJ2-1; D is uncertain. V lost 3 bases and J 2 bases, leaving 8 bases between the germline ends. The germline gives CDR1 SNHLY, CDR2 FYNNEI. The CDR3 is 14 amino acids. The CDR3 DNA reads TGTGCCAGCAGTGAGGGTAGAACCTACAATGAGCAGTTCTTC. It specifies CASSEGRTYNEQFF.

V is TRBV9 and J is TRBJ2-3; 8 bases align to TRBD2. The CDR3 is made up of 16 amino acids. In germline, CDR1 is SGDLS, CDR2 YYNGEE. Unmatched junction bases numbered 8, after V lost 0 bases and J lost 5 bases. Written as DNA, the CDR3 is TGTGCCAGCAGCGTAGCAGTTAGCGGGGTTGGAGATACGCAGTATTTT. This gives the protein CASSVAVSGVGDTQYF.

This clonotype has ten or more counts. The genes are TRBV28 and TRBJ2-1; 8 bases agree with TRBD2. Germline values: CDR1 MDHEN, CDR2 SYDVKM. V shed 2 bases, J shed 5 bases, and the junction held 11 bases outside the gene matches. This CDR3 is 17 amino acids long. The DNA for the CDR3 is TGTGCCAGCAGTTTAGGGGGGGAAGCGGGGGCCCACAATGAGCAGTTCTTC. It is translated as CASSLGGEAGAHNEQFF.

This chain uses TRBV2 with TRBJ1-5; 9 bases fit TRBD1. This CDR3 region has 18 residues. Trimming at V came to 6 bases and at J to 1 base, leaving 13 bases not matched to a gene. Germline assignment: CDR1 SNHLY and CDR2 FYNNEI. CDR3 nucleotides: TGTGCCAGCAGACCGGGACAGGGCGCTGGAAGGAGCAATCAGCCCCAGCATTTT. Protein: CASRPGQGAGRSNQPQHF.

V is TRBV5-1 and J is TRBJ2-2; D call uncertain. V gave up 2 bases and J gave up 4 bases, with 6 bases separating them. Germline values: CDR1 SGHRS, CDR2 YFSETQ. The CDR3 has 13 residues. Written as DNA, the CDR3 is TGCGCCAGCAGCTTCGCGGTCACCGGGGAGCTGTTTTTT. Protein product: CASSFAVTGELFF.

This clonotype was counted a few times. The CDR3 region is CASSRQDNFPGNERYF. In DNA form, the CDR3 reads TGCGCCAGCAGCAGGCAGGACAACTTCCCCGGCAATGAGCGGTACTTC. The rearrangement joins TRBV5-1 to TRBJ2-5; D is perhaps TRBD1 (5 bases). This CDR3 is built from 16 residues. The germline CDR1 and CDR2 sequences are SGHRS and YFSETQ. V lost 4 bases and J lost 13, with 29 bases in between.

This clonotype turned up a few times. The chain has TRBV5-6 and TRBJ2-6; 7 nucleotides line up with TRBD2. Germline CDR1 is SGHDT and CDR2 is YYEEEE. The CDR3 loop spans 15 amino acids. V lost 3 bases and J lost 2; bases outside the gene matches: 2. Here the CDR3 reads CASSYLAAGANVLTF. Here the CDR3 DNA reads TGTGCCAGCAGCTACCTAGCGGCTGGGGCCAACGTCCTGACTTTC. Full variable domain (rest looked up from reference TRBV5-6 and TRBJ2-6): DAGVTQSPTHLIKTRGQQVTLRCSPKSGHDTVSWYQQALGQGPQFIFQYYEEEERQRGNFPDRFSGHQFPNYSSELNVNALLLGDSALYLCASSYLAAGANVLTFGAGSRLTVL.

At least ten counts were recorded for this clonotype. The chain uses TRBV29-1 and TRBJ2-3, with TRBD2 matching 7 bases. CDR1 is SQVTM, CDR2 ANQGSEA, per germline. This CDR3 spans 15 amino acids. With 7 bases clipped from V and 1 base from J, the junction kept 11 bases outside the gene matches. In nucleotides, the CDR3 is TGCAGCGCCACACCGCCGGCGGGGGGCACAGATACGCAGTATTTT. Amino acid sequence: CSATPPAGGTDTQYF.

This clonotype has only a few counts. The chain couples TRBV7-8 to TRBJ1-6; D ambiguous. The CDR3 is made up of 16 amino acids. V was trimmed by 5 bases and J by 7 bases, leaving 18 bases between them. The germline V gene encodes CDR1 SGHVS and CDR2 FQNEAQ. CDR3 sequence (DNA): TGTGCCAGCAGCCCATACCGCCCCGGCCGGAATTCACCCCTCCACTTT. This gives the protein CASSPYRPGRNSPLHF.

The chain uses TRBV5-1 and TRBJ2-4; possible D gene TRBD1, 5 bases. V was shortened by 4 bases and J by 5 bases, with 10 bases between the two germline ends. CDR3 length: 13 amino acids. Germline lookup yields CDR1 SGHRS and CDR2 YFSETQ. For the CDR3, the DNA is TGCGCCAGCAGCGTAGGGGCCGAAAACATTCAGTACTTC. Translating gives CASSVGAENIQYF.

This clonotype was counted a few times. The chain combines TRBV7-9 with TRBJ2-1; D is possibly TRBD2 (5 bases). The CDR3 has 15 amino acids. Germline values: CDR1 SEHNR, CDR2 FQNEAQ (reference sequence). V lost 3 bases to trimming and J lost 8 bases, with 17 bases between them. The CDR3: CASSFLTSGLYEQFF. The DNA of the CDR3 is TGTGCCAGCAGCTTTCTCACTAGTGGGCTGTATGAGCAGTTCTTC.

In its sample, this clonotype was seen many times. The chain employs TRBV7-2 and TRBJ1-2; D is uncertain. V shed 1 base and J shed 2 bases, with 8 bases lying between them. The length of the CDR3 is 14 residues. Germline CDR1 is SGHTA and CDR2 is FQGNSA. The CDR3 region is CASSLDGQNYGYTF. For the CDR3, the DNA is TGTGCCAGCAGCTTAGATGGGCAAAACTATGGCTACACCTTC.

This clonotype has a count of ten or more. This chain connects TRBV20-1 to TRBJ2-5; the D is unclear. V gave up 0 bases and J gave up 4 bases, with 12 bases separating them. CDR1 and CDR2 (germline): DFQATT, SNEGSKA (reference sequence). CDR3 length: 14 residues. The CDR3 here is CSARDRRFGETQYF. The CDR3 nucleotides read TGCAGTGCTAGAGATAGGAGATTCGGAGAGACCCAGTACTTC.

On this clonotype: A read error may produce the germline difference seen at one junction end. V usage is TRBV7-2 and J usage is TRBJ2-6, with D possibly being TRBD1 (5 bases). CDR1 and CDR2 from the germline V gene are SGHTA and FQGNSA. The CDR3 length is 14 residues. The DNA of the CDR3 is TGTGCCAGCGGATCAGGAGCTGGGGCCAACGTCCGGACTTTC. It is translated as CASGSGAGANVRTF.

The chain recombines TRBV20-1 with TRBJ2-2, with D uncertain. Germline CDR1 DFQATT, CDR2 SNEGSKA (reference sequence). Trimming took 4 bases from V and 4 from J, leaving 10 bases between them. CDR3 size: 13 residues. The CDR3 DNA sequence: TGCAGTGCTACCCACACCGGCACCGGGGAGCTGTTTTTT. Translated, it gives CSATHTGTGELFF.

This clonotype came up a few times. The genes are TRBV7-2 and TRBJ2-5; 10 nucleotides agree with TRBD2. The J call may be incorrect, as the DNA end agrees better with TRBJ2-7. The germline gives CDR1 SGHTA, CDR2 FQGNSA. CDR3 length: 15 residues. DNA of the CDR3: TGTGCCAGCAGCCGGAGCGGGAGGGCCGGGAACGAGCAGTACTTC. It yields the protein CASSRSGRAGNEQYF.

V usage is TRBV7-2 and J usage is TRBJ2-5; 9 nucleotides align to TRBD2. The V segment lost 5 bases and the J segment 2 bases; nucleotides outside the gene matches: 6. The CDR3 length is 15 residues. CDR1 is SGHTA, CDR2 FQGNSA, per germline. In DNA form, the CDR3 reads TGTGCCAGCAGCCGACTAGCGGAATTTCAAGAGACCCAGTACTTC. Protein sequence: CASSRLAEFQETQYF.